This T cell receptor (beta chain) was obtained from a study of radiation and T cells in renal cell carcinoma. Regarding time point: baseline pretreatment blood. Treatment meaning: 15 Gy SBRT to primary tumor, nephrectomy 4 weeks later. As concerns this clone: Its antigen is not identified.

Produced via immunoSEQ multiplex PCR; TCRdb's table is partial and in-frame only. This sample has 110,000 to 150,000 clones, with approximately 90% found just once. Study-level findings and limits: Pretreatment tumor biopsies were lacking, so baseline clonotypes are unknown.

This receptor was identified in a woman aged 45-65 years with renal cell carcinoma. Sequenced material: blood, taken from a patient whose treatment included radiotherapy and nephrectomy.

The DNA of the CDR3 is TGTGCCAGTAGTATAGGTAGCGGGGGCTTTGGAGAGCAGTTCTTC. Its translation: CASSIGSGGFGEQFF. The chain employs TRBV19 and TRBJ2-1; 9 bases map to TRBD2. Germline V gene sequence: CDR1 LNHDA, CDR2 SQIVND (reference sequence). V lost 1 base to trimming and J lost 10 bases; unmatched junction nucleotides: 8. The CDR3 extends over 15 amino acids.